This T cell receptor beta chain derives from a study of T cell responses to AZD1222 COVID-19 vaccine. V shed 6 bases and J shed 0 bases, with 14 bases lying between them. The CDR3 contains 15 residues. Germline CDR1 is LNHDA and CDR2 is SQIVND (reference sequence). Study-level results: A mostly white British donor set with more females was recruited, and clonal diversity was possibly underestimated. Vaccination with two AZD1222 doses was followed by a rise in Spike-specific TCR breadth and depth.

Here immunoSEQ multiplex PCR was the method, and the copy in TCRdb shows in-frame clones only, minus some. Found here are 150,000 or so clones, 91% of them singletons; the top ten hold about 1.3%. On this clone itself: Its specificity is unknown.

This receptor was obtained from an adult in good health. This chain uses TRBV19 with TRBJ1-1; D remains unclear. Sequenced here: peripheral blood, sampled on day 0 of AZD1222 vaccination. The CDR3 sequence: CASSPPERVNTEAFF. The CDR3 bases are TGTGCCAGTAGCCCCCCGGAGCGGGTGAACACTGAAGCTTTCTTT.